Presented here are 7 T cell receptor beta chains from one specimen sequenced in a study of CD8 T cells in ankylosing spondylitis. Study conclusions and caveats: Seemingly distinctive of ankylosing spondylitis blood was a TCR beta motif formed by eight highly homologous variants.

Antigens of these TCRs are unknown. TCRdb fed the 5' RACE reads into MiXCR, producing one record per CDR3 protein. The table lists 750,000 to 850,000 distinct CDR3 sequences, 12% of them singletons. The material sequenced was blood, either unsorted or a sorted T cell fraction (not recorded which). The origin of the receptors is a male donor with ankylosing spondylitis.

This clonotype was recorded a few times. The chain joins TRBV2 to TRBJ2-7; 8 nucleotides match TRBD1. The V and J ends lost 6 bases and 6 bases, in that order; junction bases with no gene match: 10. This CDR3 spans 14 amino acids. Germline V gene data show CDR1 as SNHLY and CDR2 as FYNNEI. DNA of the CDR3: TGTGCCAGCAGACAGGGGGTATCCCACGGCGAGCAGTACTTC. Amino acids: CASRQGVSHGEQYF.

The CDR3, as DNA: TGCGCCAGCAGAGGTCCAGATCAAGAGACCCAGTACTTC. Translating gives CASRGPDQETQYF. J is TRBJ2-5 and V is TRBV5-1; D not certain. Trimming took off 5 bases at V and 2 bases at J, with 10 bases between the two ends. CDR1 is SGHRS and CDR2 is YFSETQ in the germline V gene. The CDR3 contains 13 residues.

This chain connects TRBV9 to TRBJ2-7; weak D call: TRBD2 (5 bases). Deletions cut 4 bases from V and 0 bases from J, with 11 bases between. CDR3 length: 14 amino acids. Per the germline V gene, CDR1 is SGDLS and CDR2 is YYNGEE. This CDR3 is CASSPSPHSYEQYF. The CDR3 DNA reads TGTGCCAGCAGCCCTAGCCCCCACTCCTACGAGCAGTACTTC.

This clonotype was seen ten or more times. The chain is built from TRBV4-3 and TRBJ1-1, with D perhaps TRBD1 (5 bases). The CDR3 spans 14 residues. The germline CDR1 and CDR2 sequences are LGHNA and YSLEER. Trimming removed 0 bases from V and 5 bases from J, with 10 bases in between. The CDR3 region has the DNA TGCGCCAGCAGCCAAGATTCAAGGGGAACTGAAGCTTTCTTT. It encodes CASSQDSRGTEAFF.

The rearrangement joins TRBV27 to TRBJ2-1, with 10 bases identical to TRBD2. CDR1 and CDR2 from the germline V gene are MNHEY and SMNVEV (reference sequence). The CDR3 sequence is 15 residues long. The V gene end was trimmed by 8 bases and the J gene end by 2 bases; junction bases not matched to a gene: 6. CDR3 sequence: CASRRTSGAYNEQFF. CDR3 nucleotide sequence: TGTGCCAGCCGCCGGACTAGCGGAGCCTACAATGAGCAGTTCTTC.

CDR3 DNA sequence: TGTGCCAGCAGTCTCGGGACAGGGTGGGTTCAGCCCCAGCATTTT. It specifies CASSLGTGWVQPQHF. The chain carries TRBV12-3 or TRBV12-4 and TRBJ1-5; 9 positions agree with TRBD1. The length of the CDR3 is 15 residues. Trimming removed 5 bases from V and 6 bases from J; junction bases left unmatched: 8.

The V gene is TRBV2, the J gene TRBJ2-3, with D perhaps TRBD1 (6 bases). V was cut by 8 bases and J by 3 bases, with 15 bases left in between. The CDR3 is made up of 14 amino acids. Germline CDR1 SNHLY, CDR2 FYNNEI. The CDR3 DNA is TGTGCCAGCCTGTACAGGGCCCTGACAGATACGCAGTATTTT. Protein: CASLYRALTDTQYF.